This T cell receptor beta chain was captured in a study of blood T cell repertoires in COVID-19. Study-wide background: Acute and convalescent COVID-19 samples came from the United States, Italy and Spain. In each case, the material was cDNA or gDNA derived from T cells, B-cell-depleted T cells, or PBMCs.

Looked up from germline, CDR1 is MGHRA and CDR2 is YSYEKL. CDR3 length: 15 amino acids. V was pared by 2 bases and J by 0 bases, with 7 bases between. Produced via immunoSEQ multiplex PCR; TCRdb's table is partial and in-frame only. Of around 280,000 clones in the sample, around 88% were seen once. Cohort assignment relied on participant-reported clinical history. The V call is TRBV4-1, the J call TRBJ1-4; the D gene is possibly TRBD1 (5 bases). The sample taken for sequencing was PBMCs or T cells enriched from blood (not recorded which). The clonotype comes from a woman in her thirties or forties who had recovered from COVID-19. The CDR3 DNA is TGCGCCAGCAGCCAACCAGGGACAACTAATGAAAAACTGTTTTTT. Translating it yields CASSQPGTTNEKLFF.